These 9 T cell receptor beta chains share one sample of origin, sequenced in a study of blood T cells in healthy people across ages. Alongside a J-beta primer mix, a sample-barcoded 5' primer served in a second PCR lasting about 7 to 11 cycles. Each CDR3 protein gets one entry after TCRdb re-called the 5' RACE reads with MiXCR. The sample yields 1.5 million to 2 million distinct CDR3 sequences, roughly 32% seen once. The sequenced sample consisted of blood. The receptors originated from a woman aged 25 to 39 in good health.

The rearrangement joins TRBV10-3 to TRBJ1-2; D perhaps matches TRBD1 (5 bases). The germline V gene has CDR1 ENHRY and CDR2 SYGVKD. This CDR3 is 14 amino acids long. With 3 bases removed from V and 4 bases from J, the gap between germline ends came to 12 bases. CDR3 in amino acids: CAISDSTGAYGYTF. The CDR3 nucleotides are TGTGCCATCAGTGATTCCACTGGGGCCTATGGCTACACCTTC.

The chain combines TRBV7-9 with TRBJ1-1; D is undetermined. V gave up 0 bases and J gave up 0 bases, with 14 bases separating them. The CDR3 runs 17 residues. CDR1 and CDR2 (germline): SEHNR, FQNEAQ (reference sequence). CDR3 DNA sequence: TGTGCCAGCAGCTTAGCTGGACTGAGCAGCATGAACACTGAAGCTTTCTTT. Translating it yields CASSLAGLSSMNTEAFF.

The rearrangement joins TRBV3-1 to TRBJ2-3; perhaps TRBD2 as D (7 bases). The CDR3 has 15 residues. CDR1 and CDR2 from the germline V gene are LGHDT and YNNKEL (reference sequence). The germline V and J ends were trimmed by 4 bases and 3 bases, with 14 bases remaining between them. The CDR3 DNA reads TGTGCCAGCAGCCTTAGGGGGGGGCTTACAGATACGCAGTATTTT. Translation: CASSLRGGLTDTQYF.

The rearrangement joins TRBV24-1 to TRBJ2-3; 8 bases align to TRBD2. V lost 5 bases to trimming and J lost 4 bases; unmatched junction nucleotides: 7. CDR1 is KGHDR and CDR2 is SFDVKD in the germline V gene. The CDR3 is 15 amino acids. Here the CDR3 DNA reads TGTGCCACCAGTGTCGGAGCGGGAGTCGCAGATACGCAGTATTTT. Translation gives CATSVGAGVADTQYF.

The chain links TRBV20-1 to TRBJ1-1; D unclear. This CDR3 is built from 16 residues. Germline CDR1 DFQATT, CDR2 SNEGSKA (reference sequence). The V end was cut by 6 bases, the J end by 4 bases, with 24 bases between. The CDR3 spells CSALLSWAGFGTEAFF. The CDR3 DNA sequence: TGCAGTGCCCTGCTCTCATGGGCAGGCTTTGGCACTGAAGCTTTCTTT.

This clonotype occurred a few times. The V gene is TRBV2, the J gene TRBJ2-6; the D gene is possibly TRBD1 (5 bases). The CDR3 length is 16 residues. With 2 bases removed from V and 0 bases from J, the gap between germline ends came to 8 bases. Germline CDR1 SNHLY, CDR2 FYNNEI. The CDR3 region has the DNA TGTGCCAGCAGTGAACAGGGTTACTCTGGGGCCAACGTCCTGACTTTC. Translating gives CASSEQGYSGANVLTF.

The chain combines TRBV6-5 with TRBJ2-1; 9 bases align to TRBD1. Germline V CDR1 and CDR2: MNHEY, SVGAGI. The CDR3 is 16 residues long. V trimming: 6 bases; J trimming: 0 bases; junction bases outside the gene matches: 6. The CDR3 nucleotides are TGTGCCAGCAGAGCCTCGGGACAGGGCTCCTACAATGAGCAGTTCTTC. It translates to CASRASGQGSYNEQFF.

This clonotype was counted between two and nine times. The rearrangement links TRBV10-2 to TRBJ2-3; 7 bases line up with TRBD2. The CDR3 is 16 amino acids. Germline trimming cut 6 bases from V and 0 bases from J; bases unmatched to any gene: 9. The germline V gene encodes CDR1 WSHSY and CDR2 SAAADI. The CDR3 spells CASSGRKDFSTDTQYF. The CDR3 nucleotides read TGCGCCAGCAGCGGGAGGAAGGACTTTAGCACAGATACGCAGTATTTT.

The chain combines TRBV5-6 with TRBJ2-3; 9 bases match TRBD2. Germline V gives CDR1 SGHDT, CDR2 YYEEEE. J lost 2 bases, V lost 1 base, and 5 bases had no gene match. The CDR3 totals 16 residues. CDR3: CASSLWGLANTDTQYF. In DNA, the CDR3 is TGTGCCAGCAGCTTGTGGGGACTAGCCAACACAGATACGCAGTATTTT.